This TCR beta chain was identified during a study of tumor-infiltrating lymphocytes in primary liver carcinoma. A note on this clonotype: This sequence may be a read error, since a much larger clone differs from it by one base.

Germline CDR1 is SGHAT and CDR2 is FQDESV (reference sequence). CDR3 size: 15 residues. Out of unsorted whole blood came the blood RNA, and germline DNA was extracted as well. With a constant-region primer, TCR beta cDNA was made from around 530 ng of total RNA. Amplification in three nested multiplex PCR rounds with slightly modified ARM-PCR gave rise to TCR beta libraries. Two initial PCR rounds of about 10 cycles each paired TRBV1-TRBV30 forward primers with a C-beta reverse primer. TCRdb itself ran the multiplex PCR reads through MiXCR, one entry per CDR3 protein. The sample includes some 190,000 distinct CDR3 sequences, 50% to 75% of them seen just once.

The V gene is TRBV11-1, the J gene TRBJ2-7; possible D gene TRBD2, 6 bases. This receptor was obtained from a man aged 35-49 years with primary liver carcinoma and hepatitis B virus infection. The sequencing input was peripheral blood. DNA of the CDR3: TGTGCCTGCAGCTCCCATGGAGGGTTCAAGAACGAGCAGTACTTC. Protein: CACSSHGGFKNEQYF.